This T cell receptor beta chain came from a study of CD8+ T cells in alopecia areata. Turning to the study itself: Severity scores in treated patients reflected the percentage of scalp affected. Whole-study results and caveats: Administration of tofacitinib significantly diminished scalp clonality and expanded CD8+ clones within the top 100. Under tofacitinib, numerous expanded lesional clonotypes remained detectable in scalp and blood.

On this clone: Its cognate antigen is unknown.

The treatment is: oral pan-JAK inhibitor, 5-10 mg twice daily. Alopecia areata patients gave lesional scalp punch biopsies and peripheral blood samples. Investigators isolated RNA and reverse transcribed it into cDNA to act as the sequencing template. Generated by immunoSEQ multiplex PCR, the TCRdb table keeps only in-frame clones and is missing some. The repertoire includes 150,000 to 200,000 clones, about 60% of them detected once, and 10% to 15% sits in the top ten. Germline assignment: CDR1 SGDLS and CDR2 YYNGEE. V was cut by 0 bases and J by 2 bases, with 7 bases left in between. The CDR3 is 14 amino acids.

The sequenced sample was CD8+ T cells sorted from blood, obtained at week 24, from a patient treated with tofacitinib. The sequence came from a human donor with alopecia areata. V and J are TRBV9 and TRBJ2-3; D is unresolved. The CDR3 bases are TGTGCCAGCAGCGTAGGCCGGTACACAGATACGCAGTATTTT. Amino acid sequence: CASSVGRYTDTQYF.